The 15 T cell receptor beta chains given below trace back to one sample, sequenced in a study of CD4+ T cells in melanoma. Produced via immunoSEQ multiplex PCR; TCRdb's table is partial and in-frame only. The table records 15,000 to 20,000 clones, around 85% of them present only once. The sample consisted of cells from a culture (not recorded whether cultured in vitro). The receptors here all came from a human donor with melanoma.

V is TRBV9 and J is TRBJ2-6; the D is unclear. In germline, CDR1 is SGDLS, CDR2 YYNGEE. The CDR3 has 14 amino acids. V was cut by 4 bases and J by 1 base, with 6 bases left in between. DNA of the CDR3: TGTGCCAGCAGCCCCCAGTCTGGGGCCAACGTCCTGACTTTC. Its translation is CASSPQSGANVLTF.

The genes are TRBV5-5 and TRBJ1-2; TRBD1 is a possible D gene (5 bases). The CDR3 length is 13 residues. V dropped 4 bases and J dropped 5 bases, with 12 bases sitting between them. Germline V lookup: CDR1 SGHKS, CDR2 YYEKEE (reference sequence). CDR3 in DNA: TGTGCCAGCAGCGAGAGAGGGGCGTATGGCTACACCTTC. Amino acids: CASSERGAYGYTF.

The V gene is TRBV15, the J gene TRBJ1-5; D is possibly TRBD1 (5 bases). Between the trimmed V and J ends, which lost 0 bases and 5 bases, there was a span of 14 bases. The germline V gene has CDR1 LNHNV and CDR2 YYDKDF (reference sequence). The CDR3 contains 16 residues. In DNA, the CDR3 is TGTGCCACCAGCAGAGATTATTCGGGGGGGTATCAGCCCCAGCATTTT. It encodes CATSRDYSGGYQPQHF.

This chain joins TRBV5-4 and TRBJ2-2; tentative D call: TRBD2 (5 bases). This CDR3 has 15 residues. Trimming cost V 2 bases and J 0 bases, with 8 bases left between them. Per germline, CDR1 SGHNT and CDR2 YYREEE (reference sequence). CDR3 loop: CASSFMRANTGELFF. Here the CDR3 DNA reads TGTGCCAGCAGCTTTATGCGGGCGAACACCGGGGAGCTGTTTTTT.

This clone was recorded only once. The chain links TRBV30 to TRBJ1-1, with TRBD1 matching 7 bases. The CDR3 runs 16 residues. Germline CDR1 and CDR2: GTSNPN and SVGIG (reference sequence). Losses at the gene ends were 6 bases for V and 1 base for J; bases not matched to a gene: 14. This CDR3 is CACGPQGVRKNTEAFF. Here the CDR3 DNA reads TGTGCCTGCGGACCTCAGGGGGTGAGGAAGAACACTGAAGCTTTCTTT.

CDR3 DNA sequence: TGTGCCAGCAGCGTGGAAACGGGACGGAATTACGAGCAGTACTTC. It is translated as CASSVETGRNYEQYF. The chain employs TRBV9 and TRBJ2-7; D possibly matches TRBD1 or TRBD2 (5 bases each). CDR3 length: 15 amino acids. Germline V gene data show CDR1 as SGDLS and CDR2 as YYNGEE. V dropped 2 bases and J dropped 4 bases, with 16 bases sitting between them. Filled out from reference TRBV9 and TRBJ2-7, the complete variable domain reads DSGVTQTPKHLITATGQRVTLRCSPRSGDLSVYWYQQSLDQGLQFLIQYYNGEERAKGNILERFSAQQFPDLHSELNLSSLELGDSALYFCASSVETGRNYEQYFGPGTRLTVT.

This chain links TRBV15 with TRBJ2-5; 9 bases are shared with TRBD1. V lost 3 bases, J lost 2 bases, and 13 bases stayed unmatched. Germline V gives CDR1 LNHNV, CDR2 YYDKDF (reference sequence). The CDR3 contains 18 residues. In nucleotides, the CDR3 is TGTGCCACCAGCAGTAAGCGGGCCGGGACAGGGTTTCAAGAGACCCAGTACTTC. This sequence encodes CATSSKRAGTGFQETQYF.

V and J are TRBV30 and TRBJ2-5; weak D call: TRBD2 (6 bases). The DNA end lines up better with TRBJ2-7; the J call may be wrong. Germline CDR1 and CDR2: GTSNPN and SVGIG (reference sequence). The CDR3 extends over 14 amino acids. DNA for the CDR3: TGTGCCTGGAGGATCGGGAGAGGGATCGACGAGCAGTACTTC. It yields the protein CAWRIGRGIDEQYF.

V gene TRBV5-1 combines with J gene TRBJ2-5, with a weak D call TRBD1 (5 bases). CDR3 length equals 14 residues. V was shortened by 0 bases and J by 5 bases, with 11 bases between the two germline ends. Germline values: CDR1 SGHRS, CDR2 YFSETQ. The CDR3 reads CASSLGQMSETQYF. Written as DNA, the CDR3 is TGCGCCAGCAGCTTGGGACAGATGTCCGAGACCCAGTACTTC.

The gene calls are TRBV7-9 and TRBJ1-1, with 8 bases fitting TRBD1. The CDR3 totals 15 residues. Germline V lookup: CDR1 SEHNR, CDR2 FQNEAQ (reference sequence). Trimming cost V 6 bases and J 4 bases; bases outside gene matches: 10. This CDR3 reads CASRFTGGKATEAFF. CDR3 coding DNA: TGTGCCAGCAGGTTTACAGGGGGGAAGGCCACTGAAGCTTTCTTT.

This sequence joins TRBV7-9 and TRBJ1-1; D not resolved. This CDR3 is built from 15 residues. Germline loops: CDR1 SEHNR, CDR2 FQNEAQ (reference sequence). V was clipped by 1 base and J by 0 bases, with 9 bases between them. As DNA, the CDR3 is TGTGCCAGCAGCTTAGGTCGGGCGGTGAACACTGAAGCTTTCTTT. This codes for CASSLGRAVNTEAFF.

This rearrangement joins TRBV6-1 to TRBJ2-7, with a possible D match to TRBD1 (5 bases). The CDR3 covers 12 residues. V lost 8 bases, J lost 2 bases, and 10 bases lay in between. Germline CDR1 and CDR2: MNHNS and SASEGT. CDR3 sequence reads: CASQDRAYEQYF. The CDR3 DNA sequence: TGTGCCAGCCAAGACAGAGCCTACGAGCAGTACTTC.

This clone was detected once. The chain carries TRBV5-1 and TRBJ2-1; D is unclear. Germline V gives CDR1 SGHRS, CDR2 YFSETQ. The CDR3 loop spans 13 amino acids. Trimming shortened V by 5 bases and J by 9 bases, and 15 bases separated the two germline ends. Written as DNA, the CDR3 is TGCGCCAGCAGGCCGGAGCCGTCTAGTGAGCAGTTCTTC. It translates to CASRPEPSSEQFF.

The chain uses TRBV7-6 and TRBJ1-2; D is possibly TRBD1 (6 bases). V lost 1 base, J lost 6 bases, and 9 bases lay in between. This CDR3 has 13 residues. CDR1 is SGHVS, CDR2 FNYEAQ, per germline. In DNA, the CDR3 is TGTGCCAGCAGCTTAGGGGGGGCAGATGGCTACACCTTC. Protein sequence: CASSLGGADGYTF.

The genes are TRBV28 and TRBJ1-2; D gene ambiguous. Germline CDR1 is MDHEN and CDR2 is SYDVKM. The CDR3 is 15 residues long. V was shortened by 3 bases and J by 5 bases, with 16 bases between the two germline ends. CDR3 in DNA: TGTGCCAGCAGTTTGCCCTCAGGACGGATTTATGGCTACACCTTC. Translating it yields CASSLPSGRIYGYTF.